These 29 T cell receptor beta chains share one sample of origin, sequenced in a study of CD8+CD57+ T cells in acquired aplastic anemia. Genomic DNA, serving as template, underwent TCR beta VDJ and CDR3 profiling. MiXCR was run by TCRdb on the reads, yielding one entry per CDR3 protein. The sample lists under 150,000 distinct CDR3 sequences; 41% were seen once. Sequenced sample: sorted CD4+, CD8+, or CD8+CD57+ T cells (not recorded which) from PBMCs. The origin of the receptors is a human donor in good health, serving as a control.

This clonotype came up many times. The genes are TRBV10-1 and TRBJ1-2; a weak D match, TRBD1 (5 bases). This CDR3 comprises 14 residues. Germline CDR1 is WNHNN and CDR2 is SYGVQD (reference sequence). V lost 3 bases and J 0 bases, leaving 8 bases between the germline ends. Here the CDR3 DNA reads TGCGCCAGCAGTGACGGCAGGGCTAACTATGGCTACACCTTC. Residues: CASSDGRANYGYTF.

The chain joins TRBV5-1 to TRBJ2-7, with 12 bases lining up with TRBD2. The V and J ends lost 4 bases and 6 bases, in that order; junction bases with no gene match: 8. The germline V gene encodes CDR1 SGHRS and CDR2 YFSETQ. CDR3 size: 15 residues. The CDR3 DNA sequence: TGCGCCAGCAGCCCAAGACTAGCGGGAGTATCCGAGCAGTACTTC. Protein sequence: CASSPRLAGVSEQYF.

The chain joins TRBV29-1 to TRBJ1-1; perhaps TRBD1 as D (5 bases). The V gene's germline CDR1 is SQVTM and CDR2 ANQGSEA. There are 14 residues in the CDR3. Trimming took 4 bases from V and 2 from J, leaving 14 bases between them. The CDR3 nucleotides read TGCAGCGTTGGGGGGGGACGTGAAAACACTGAAGCTTTCTTT. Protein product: CSVGGGRENTEAFF.

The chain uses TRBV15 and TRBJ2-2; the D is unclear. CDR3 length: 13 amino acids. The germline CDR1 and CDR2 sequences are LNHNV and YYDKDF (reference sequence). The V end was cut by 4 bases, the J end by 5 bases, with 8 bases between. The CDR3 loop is CATSNRLTGELFF. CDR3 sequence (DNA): TGTGCCACCAGCAATCGGTTGACCGGGGAGCTGTTTTTT.

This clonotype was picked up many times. The CDR3 region is CSARETGGGRADTQYF. CDR3 sequence (DNA): TGCAGTGCTAGAGAGACAGGGGGAGGGAGAGCAGATACGCAGTATTTT. The chain links TRBV20-1 to TRBJ2-3; 9 bases map to TRBD1. J was trimmed by 4 bases and V by 0 bases; bases with no gene match: 8. CDR1 DFQATT and CDR2 SNEGSKA come from the germline V gene (reference sequence). The CDR3 is 16 amino acids.

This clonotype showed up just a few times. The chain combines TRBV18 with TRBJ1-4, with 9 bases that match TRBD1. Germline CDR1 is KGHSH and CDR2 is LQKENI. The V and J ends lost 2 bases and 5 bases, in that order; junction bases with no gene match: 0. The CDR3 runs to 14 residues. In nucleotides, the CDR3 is TGTGCCAGCTCACCAGGGACAGGGAATGAAAAACTGTTTTTT. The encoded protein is CASSPGTGNEKLFF.

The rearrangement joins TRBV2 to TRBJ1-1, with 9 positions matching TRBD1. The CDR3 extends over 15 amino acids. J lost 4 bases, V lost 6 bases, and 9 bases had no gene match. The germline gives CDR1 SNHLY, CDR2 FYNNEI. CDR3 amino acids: CASRKGQGESTEAFF. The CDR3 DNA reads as TGTGCCAGCAGGAAGGGACAGGGCGAGAGCACTGAAGCTTTCTTT.

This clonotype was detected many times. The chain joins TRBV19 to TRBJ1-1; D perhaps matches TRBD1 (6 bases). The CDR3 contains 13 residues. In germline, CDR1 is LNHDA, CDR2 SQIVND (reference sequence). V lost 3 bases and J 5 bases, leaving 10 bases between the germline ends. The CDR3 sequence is CASSIQGRTEAFF. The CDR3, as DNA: TGTGCCAGTAGTATCCAGGGGCGTACTGAAGCTTTCTTT.

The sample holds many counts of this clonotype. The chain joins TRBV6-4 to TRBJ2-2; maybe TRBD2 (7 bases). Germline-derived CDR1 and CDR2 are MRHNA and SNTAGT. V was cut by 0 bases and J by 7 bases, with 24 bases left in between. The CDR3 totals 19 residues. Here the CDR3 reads CASSDSRPGGAGSGGELFF. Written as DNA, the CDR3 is TGTGCCAGCAGTGACTCACGCCCTGGGGGGGCAGGGTCGGGCGGGGAGCTGTTTTTT.

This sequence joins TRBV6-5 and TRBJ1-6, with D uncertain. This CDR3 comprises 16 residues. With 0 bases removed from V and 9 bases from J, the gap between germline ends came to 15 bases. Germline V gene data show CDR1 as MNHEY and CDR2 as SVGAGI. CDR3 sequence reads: CASSYSTGPGGSPLHF. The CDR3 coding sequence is TGTGCCAGCAGTTACTCGACCGGGCCGGGCGGTTCACCCCTCCACTTT.

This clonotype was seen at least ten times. The CDR3 loop reads CASSVSGGADEQYF. CDR3 coding DNA: TGTGCCAGCAGTGTTAGCGGGGGGGCCGACGAGCAGTACTTC. J is TRBJ2-7 and V is TRBV25-1; 11 positions match TRBD2. V was clipped by 4 bases and J by 5 bases; unmatched bases: 4. The CDR3 extends over 14 amino acids. The germline V gene has CDR1 MGHDK and CDR2 SYGVNS.

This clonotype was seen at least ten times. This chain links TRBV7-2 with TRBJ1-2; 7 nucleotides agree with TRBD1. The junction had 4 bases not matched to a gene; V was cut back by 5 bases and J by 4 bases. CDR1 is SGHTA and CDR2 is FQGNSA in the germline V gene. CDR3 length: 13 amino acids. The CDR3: CASSTTGAYGYTF. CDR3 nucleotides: TGTGCCAGCAGCACTACAGGGGCCTATGGCTACACCTTC.

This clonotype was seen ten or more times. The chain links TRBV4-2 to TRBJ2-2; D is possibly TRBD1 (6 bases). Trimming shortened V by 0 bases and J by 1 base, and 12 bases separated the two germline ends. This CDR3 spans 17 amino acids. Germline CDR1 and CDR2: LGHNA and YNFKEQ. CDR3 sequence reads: CASSQDQGQRNTGELFF. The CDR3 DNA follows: TGTGCCAGCAGCCAAGATCAGGGGCAGAGGAACACCGGGGAGCTGTTTTTT.

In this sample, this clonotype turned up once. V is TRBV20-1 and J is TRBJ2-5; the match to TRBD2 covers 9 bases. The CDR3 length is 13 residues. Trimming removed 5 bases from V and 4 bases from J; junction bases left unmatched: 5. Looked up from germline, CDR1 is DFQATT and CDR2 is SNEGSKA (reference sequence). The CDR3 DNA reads TGCAGTGCTCCGGCTAGCGGGGTAGAGACCCAGTACTTC. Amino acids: CSAPASGVETQYF.

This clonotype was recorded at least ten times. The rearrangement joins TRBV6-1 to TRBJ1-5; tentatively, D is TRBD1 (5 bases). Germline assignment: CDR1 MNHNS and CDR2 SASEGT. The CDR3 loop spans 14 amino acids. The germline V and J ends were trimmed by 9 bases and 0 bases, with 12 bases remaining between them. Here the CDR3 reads CASTGTHSNQPQHF. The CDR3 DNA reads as TGTGCCAGTACCGGGACCCATAGCAATCAGCCCCAGCATTTT.

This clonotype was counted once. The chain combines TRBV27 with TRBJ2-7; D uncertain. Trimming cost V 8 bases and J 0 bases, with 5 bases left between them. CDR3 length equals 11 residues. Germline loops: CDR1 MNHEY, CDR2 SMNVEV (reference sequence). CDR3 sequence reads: CASGASYEQYF. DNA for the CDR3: TGTGCCAGCGGTGCCTCCTACGAGCAGTACTTC.

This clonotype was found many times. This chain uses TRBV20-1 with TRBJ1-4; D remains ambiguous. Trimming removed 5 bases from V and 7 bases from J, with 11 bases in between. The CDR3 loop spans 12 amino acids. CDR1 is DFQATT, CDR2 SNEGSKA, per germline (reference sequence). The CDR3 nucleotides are TGCAGTGCTGGTCGTAATTTTGAAAAACTGTTTTTT. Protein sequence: CSAGRNFEKLFF.

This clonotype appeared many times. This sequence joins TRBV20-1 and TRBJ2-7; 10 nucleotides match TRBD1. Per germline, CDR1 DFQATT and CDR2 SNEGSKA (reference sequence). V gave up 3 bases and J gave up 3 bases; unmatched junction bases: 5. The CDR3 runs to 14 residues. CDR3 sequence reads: CSAREDRGGYEQYF. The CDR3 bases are TGCAGTGCTAGGGAGGACAGGGGGGGCTACGAGCAGTACTTC.

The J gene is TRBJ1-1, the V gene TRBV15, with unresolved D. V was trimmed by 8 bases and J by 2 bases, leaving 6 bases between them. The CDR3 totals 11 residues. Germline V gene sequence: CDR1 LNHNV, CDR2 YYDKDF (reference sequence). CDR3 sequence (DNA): TGTGCCACCGCCCTTAACACTGAAGCTTTCTTT. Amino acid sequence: CATALNTEAFF.

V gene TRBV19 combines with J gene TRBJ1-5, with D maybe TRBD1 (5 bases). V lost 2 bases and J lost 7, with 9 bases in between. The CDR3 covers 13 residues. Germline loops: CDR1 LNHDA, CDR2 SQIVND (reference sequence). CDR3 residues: CASSISGQQPQHF. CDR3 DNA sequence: TGTGCCAGTAGTATATCAGGACAACAGCCCCAGCATTTT.

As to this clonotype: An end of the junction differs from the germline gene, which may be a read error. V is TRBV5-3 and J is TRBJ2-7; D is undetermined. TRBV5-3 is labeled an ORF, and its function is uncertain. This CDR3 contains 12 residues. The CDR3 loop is CASSLIGDEQYF. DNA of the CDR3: TGTGCCAGCAGCTTAATTGGGGACGAGCAGTACTTC.

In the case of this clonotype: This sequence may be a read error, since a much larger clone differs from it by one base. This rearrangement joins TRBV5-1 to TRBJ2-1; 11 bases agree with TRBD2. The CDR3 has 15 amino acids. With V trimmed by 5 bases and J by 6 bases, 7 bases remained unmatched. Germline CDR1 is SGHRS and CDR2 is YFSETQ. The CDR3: CASSTGTSGCNEQFF. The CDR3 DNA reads TGCGCCAGCAGTACCGGGACTAGCGGATGCAATGAGCAGTTCTTC.

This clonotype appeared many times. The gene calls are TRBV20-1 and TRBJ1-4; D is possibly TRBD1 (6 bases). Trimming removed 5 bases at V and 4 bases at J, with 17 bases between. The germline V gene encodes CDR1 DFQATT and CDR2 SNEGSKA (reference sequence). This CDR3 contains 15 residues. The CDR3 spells CSAEGGAGHNEKLFF. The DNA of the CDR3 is TGCAGTGCTGAGGGGGGTGCGGGTCATAATGAAAAACTGTTTTTT.

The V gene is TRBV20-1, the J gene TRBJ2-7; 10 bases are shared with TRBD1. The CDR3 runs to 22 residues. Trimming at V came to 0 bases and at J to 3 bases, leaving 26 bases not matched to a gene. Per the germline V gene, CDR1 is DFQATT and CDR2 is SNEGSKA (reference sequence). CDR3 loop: CSARDPGTGAFSEVSLNYEQYF. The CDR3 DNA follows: TGCAGTGCTAGAGATCCCGGGACAGGGGCTTTCAGTGAGGTCTCGCTCAACTACGAGCAGTACTTC.

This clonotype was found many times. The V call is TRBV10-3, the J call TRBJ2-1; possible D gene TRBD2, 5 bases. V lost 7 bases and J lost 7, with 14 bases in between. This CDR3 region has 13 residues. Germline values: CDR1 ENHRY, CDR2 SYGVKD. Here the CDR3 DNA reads TGTGCCATCAACAGAGAACCGGGGAATGAGCAGTTCTTC. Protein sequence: CAINREPGNEQFF.

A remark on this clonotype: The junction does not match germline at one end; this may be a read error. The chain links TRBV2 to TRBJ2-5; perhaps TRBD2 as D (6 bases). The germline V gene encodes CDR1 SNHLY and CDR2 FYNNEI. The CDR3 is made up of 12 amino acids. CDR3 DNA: TGTGCCAGCAGCGAGAACCGGGACTCGCGTGACTTC. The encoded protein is CASSENRDSRDF.

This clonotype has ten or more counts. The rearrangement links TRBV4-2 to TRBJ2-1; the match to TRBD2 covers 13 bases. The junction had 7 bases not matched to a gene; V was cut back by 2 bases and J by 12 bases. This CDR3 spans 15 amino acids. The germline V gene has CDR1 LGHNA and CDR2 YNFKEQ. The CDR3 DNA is TGTGCCAGCAGCCAAATGGGGACTAGCGGGACAACGCAGTTCTTC. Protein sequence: CASSQMGTSGTTQFF.

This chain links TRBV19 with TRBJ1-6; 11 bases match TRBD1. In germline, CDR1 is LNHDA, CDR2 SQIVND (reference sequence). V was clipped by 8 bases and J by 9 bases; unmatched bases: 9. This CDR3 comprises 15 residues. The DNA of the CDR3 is TGTGCCAGTCAAGCGGCCGGGACAGGGGGTTCACCCCTCCACTTT. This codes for CASQAAGTGGSPLHF.

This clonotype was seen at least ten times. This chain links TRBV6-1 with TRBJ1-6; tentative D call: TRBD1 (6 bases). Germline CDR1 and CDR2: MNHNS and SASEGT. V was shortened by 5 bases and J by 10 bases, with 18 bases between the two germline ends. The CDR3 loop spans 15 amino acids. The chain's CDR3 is CASSPLQGVGSPLHF. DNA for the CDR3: TGTGCCAGCAGTCCCTTACAGGGTGTGGGGTCACCCCTCCACTTT.